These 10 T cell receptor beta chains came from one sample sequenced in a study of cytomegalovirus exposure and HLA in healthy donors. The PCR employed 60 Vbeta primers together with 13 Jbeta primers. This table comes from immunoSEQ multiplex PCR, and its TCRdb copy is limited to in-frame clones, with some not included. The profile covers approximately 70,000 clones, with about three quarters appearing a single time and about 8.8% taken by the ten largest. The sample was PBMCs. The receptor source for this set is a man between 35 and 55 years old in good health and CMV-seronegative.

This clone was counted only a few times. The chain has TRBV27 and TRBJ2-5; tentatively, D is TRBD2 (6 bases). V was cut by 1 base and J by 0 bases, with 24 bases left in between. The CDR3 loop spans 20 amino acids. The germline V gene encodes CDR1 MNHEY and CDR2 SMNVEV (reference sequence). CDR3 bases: TGTGCCAGCAGTTTATTGGGGCGGGGTCAATCGGACCTTTACCAAGAGACCCAGTACTTC. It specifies CASSLLGRGQSDLYQETQYF.

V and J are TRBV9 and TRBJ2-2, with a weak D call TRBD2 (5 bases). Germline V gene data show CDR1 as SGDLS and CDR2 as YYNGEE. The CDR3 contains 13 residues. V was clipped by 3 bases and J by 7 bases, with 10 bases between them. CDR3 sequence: CASSEDFGGELFF. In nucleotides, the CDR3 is TGTGCCAGCAGCGAGGACTTCGGCGGGGAGCTGTTTTTT.

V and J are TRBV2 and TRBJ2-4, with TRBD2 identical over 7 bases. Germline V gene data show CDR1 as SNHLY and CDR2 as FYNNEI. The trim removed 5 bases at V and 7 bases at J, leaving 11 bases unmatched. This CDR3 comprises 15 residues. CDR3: CASSYQRGVSNIQYF. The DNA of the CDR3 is TGTGCCAGCAGTTACCAGCGGGGAGTCTCGAACATTCAGTACTTC.

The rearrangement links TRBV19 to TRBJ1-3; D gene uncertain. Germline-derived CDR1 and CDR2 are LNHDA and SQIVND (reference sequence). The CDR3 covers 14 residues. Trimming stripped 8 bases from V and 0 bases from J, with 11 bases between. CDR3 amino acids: CASRYLSSGNTIYF. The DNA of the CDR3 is TGTGCCAGTCGATACCTTAGCTCTGGAAACACCATATATTTT.

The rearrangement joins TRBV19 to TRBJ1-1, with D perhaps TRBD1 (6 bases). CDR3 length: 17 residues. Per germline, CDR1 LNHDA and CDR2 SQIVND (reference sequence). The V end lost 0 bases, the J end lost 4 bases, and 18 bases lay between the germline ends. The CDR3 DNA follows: TGTGCCAGTAGTATAGAGGGGGCGGCCTCCCGGAGCACTGAAGCTTTCTTT. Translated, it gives CASSIEGAASRSTEAFF.

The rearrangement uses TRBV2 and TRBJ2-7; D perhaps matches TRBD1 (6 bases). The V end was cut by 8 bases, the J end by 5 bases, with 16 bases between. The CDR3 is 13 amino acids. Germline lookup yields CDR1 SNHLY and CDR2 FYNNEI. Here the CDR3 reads CASATQGRNEQYF. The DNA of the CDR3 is TGTGCCAGCGCTACACAGGGTCGCAACGAGCAGTACTTC.

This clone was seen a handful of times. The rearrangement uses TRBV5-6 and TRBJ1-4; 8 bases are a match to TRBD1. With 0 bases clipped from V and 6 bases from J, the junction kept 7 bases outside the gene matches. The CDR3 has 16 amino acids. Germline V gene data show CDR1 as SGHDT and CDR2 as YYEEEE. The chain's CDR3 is CASSLELDRVYEKLFF. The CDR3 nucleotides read TGTGCCAGCAGCTTGGAGCTGGACAGGGTTTATGAAAAACTGTTTTTT.

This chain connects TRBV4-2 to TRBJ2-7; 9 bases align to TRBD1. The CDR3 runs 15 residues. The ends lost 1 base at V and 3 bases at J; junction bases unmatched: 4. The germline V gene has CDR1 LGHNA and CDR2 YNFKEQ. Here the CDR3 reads CASSQVGTGNYEQYF. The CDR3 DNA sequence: TGTGCCAGCAGCCAAGTAGGGACAGGGAACTACGAGCAGTACTTC.

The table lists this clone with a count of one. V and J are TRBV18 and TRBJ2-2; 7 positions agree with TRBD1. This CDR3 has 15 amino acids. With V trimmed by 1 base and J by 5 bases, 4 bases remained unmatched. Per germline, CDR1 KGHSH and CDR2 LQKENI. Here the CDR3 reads CASSPRGRGTGELFF. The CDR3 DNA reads TGTGCCAGCTCACCACGGGGCAGGGGGACCGGGGAGCTGTTTTTT.

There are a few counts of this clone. The CDR3 region is CASSPQATSETQYF. The CDR3 DNA is TGTGCCAGCAGCCCCCAAGCGACTTCAGAGACCCAGTACTTC. This chain joins TRBV7-3 and TRBJ2-5; D call uncertain. The germline gives CDR1 SGHTA, CDR2 FQGTGA. CDR3 length: 14 residues. The V end was cut by 5 bases, the J end by 4 bases, with 14 bases between.